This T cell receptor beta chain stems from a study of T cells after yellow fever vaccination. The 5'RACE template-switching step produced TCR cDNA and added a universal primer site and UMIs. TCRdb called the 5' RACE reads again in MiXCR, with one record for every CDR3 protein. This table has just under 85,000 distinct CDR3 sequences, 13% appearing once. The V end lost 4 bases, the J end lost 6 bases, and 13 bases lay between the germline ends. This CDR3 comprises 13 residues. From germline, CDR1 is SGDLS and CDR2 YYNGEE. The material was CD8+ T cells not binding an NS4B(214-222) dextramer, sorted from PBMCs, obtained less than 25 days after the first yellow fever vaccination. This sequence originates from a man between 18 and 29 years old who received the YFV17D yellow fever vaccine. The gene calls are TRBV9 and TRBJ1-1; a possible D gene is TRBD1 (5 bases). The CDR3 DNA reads TGTGCCAGCAGCCCCCGGGGGGGGGCTGAAGCTTTCTTT. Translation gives CASSPRGGAEAFF. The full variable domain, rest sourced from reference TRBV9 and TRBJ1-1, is DSGVTQTPKHLITATGQRVTLRCSPRSGDLSVYWYQQSLDQGLQFLIQYYNGEERAKGNILERFSAQQFPDLHSELNLSSLELGDSALYFCASSPRGGAEAFFGQGTRLTVV.